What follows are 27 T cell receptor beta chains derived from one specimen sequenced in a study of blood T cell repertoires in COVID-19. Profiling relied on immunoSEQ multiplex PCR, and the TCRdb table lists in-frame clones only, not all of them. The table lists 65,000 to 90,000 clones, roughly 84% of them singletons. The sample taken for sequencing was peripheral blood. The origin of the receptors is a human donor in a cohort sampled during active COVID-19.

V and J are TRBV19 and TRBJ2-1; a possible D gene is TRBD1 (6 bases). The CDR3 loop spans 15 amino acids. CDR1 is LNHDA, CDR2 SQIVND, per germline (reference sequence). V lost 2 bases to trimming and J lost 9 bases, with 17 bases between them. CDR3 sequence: CASSIITGFSSEQFF. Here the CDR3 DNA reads TGTGCCAGTAGTATAATCACAGGGTTTTCGAGTGAGCAGTTCTTC.

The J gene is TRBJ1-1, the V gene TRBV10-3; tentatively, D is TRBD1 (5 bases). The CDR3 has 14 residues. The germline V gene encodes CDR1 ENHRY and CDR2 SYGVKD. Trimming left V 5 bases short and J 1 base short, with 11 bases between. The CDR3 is CAISKTAQNTEAFF. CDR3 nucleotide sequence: TGTGCCATCAGTAAGACAGCACAGAACACTGAAGCTTTCTTT.

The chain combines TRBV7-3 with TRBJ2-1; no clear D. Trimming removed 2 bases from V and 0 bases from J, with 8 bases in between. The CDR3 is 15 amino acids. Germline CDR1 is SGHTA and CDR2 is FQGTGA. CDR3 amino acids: CASSLESSSYNEQFF. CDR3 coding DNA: TGTGCCAGCAGCTTAGAATCTAGCTCCTACAATGAGCAGTTCTTC. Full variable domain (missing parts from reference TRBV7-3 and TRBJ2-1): GAGVSQTPSNKVTEKGKYVELRCDPISGHTALYWYRQSLGQGPEFLIYFQGTGAADDSGLPNDRFFAVRPEGSVSTLKIQRTERGDSAVYLCASSLESSSYNEQFFGPGTRLTVL.

CDR3 bases: TGTGCCAGCAGCGTGGGTTCGGGACAGGGGTACGAGCAGTACTTC. Its translation is CASSVGSGQGYEQYF. The J gene is TRBJ2-7, the V gene TRBV9, with 10 bases aligning to TRBD1. The length of the CDR3 is 15 residues. CDR1 and CDR2 from the germline V gene are SGDLS and YYNGEE. With 2 bases clipped from V and 4 bases from J, the junction kept 6 bases outside the gene matches.

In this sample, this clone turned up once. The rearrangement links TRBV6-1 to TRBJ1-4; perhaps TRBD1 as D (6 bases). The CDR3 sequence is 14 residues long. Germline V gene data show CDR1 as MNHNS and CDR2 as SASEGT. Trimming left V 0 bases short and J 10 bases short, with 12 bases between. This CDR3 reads CASSEAPGGGKLFF. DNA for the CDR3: TGTGCCAGCAGTGAAGCGCCGGGAGGGGGAAAACTGTTTTTT.

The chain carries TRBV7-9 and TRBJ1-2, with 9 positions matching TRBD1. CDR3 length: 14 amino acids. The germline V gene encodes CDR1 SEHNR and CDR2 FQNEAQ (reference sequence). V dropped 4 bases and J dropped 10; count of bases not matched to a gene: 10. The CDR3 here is CASSSLRDRATYTF. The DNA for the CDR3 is TGTGCCAGCAGCTCCCTGCGGGACAGGGCCACCTACACCTTC.

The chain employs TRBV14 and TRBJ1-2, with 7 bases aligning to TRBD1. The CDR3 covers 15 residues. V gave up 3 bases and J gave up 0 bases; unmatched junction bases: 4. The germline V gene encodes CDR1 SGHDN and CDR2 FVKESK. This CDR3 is CASSQRQGSNYGYTF. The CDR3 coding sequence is TGTGCCAGCAGCCAGAGACAGGGCTCTAACTATGGCTACACCTTC.

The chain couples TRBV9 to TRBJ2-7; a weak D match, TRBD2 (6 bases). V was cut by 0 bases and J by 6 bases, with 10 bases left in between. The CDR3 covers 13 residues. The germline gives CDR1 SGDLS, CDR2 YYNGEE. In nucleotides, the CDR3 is TGTGCCAGCAGCGTAGCTGGGGGAGGCGAGCAGTACTTC. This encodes CASSVAGGGEQYF.

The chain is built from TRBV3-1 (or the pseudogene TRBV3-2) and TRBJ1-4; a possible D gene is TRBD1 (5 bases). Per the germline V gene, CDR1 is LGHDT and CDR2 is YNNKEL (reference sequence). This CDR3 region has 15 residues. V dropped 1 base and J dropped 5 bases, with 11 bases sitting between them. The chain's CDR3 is CASSQAGIPNEKLFF. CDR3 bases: TGTGCCAGCAGCCAAGCAGGGATACCCAATGAAAAACTGTTTTTT.

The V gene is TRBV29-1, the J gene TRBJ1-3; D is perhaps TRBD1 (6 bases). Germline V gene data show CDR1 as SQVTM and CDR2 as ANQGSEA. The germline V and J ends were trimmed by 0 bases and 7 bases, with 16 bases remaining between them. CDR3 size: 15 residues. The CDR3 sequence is CSVEDYGGQSNTIYF. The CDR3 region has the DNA TGCAGCGTTGAAGATTACGGAGGACAGAGCAACACCATATATTTT.

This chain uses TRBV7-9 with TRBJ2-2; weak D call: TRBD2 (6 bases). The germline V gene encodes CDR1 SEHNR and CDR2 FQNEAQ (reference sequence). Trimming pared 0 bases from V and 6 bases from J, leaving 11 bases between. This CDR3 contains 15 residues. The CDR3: CASSLAGGRPGELFF. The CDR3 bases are TGTGCCAGCAGCTTAGCGGGGGGACGGCCCGGGGAGCTGTTTTTT.

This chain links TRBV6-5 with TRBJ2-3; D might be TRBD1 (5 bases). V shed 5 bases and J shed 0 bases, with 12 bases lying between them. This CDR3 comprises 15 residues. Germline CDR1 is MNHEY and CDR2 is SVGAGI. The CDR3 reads CASSLWGSSTDTQYF. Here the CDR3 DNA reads TGTGCCAGCAGTCTCTGGGGCTCTAGCACAGATACGCAGTATTTT.

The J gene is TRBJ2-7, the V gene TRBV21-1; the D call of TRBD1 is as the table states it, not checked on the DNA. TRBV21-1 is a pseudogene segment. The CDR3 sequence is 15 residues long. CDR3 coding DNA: TGTGCCAGCAGCAAACGGGACAGGGTCTCCTACGAGCAGTACTTC. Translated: CASSKRDRVSYEQYF.

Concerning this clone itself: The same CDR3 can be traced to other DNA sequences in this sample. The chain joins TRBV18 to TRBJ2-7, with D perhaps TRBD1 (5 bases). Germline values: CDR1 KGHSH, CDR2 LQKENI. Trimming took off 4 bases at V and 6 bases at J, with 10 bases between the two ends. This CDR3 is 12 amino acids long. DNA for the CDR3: TGTGCCAGCTCACGCCAGGGTCGCGAGCAGTACTTC. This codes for CASSRQGREQYF. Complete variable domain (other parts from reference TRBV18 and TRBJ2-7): NAGVMQNPRHLVRRRGQEARLRCSPMKGHSHVYWYRQLPEEGLKFMVYLQKENIIDESGMPKERFSAEFPKEGPSILRIQQVVRGDSAAYFCASSRQGREQYFGPGTRLTVT.

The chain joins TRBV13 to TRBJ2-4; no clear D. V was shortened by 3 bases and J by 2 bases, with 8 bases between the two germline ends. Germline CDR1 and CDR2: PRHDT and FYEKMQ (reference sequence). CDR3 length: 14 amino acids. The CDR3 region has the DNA TGTGCCAGCAGCTTCTTACTTACCAAAAACATTCAGTACTTC. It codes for CASSFLLTKNIQYF.

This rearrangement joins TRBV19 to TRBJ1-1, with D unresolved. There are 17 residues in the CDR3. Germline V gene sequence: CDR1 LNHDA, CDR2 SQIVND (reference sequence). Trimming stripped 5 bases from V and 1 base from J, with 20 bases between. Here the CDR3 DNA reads TGTGCCAGTAGTCCGAATCCCAGGTCCACCTCGAACACTGAAGCTTTCTTT. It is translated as CASSPNPRSTSNTEAFF.

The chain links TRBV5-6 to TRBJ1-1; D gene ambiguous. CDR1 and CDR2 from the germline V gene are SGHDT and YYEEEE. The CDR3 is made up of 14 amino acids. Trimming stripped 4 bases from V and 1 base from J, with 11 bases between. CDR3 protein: CASSHFWANTEAFF. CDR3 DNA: TGTGCCAGCAGCCACTTTTGGGCGAACACTGAAGCTTTCTTT.

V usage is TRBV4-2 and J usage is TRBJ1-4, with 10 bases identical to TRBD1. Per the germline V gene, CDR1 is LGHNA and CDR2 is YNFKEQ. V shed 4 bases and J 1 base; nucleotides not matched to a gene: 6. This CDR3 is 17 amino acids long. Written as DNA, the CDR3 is TGTGCCAGCAGCCGCGACAGGGGGCGGGGAACTAATGAAAAACTGTTTTTT. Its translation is CASSRDRGRGTNEKLFF.

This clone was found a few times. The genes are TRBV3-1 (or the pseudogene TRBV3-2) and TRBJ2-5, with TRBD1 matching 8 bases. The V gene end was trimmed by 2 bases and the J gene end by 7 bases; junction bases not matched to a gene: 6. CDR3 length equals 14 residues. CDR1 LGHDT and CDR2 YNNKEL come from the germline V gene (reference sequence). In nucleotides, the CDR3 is TGTGCCAGCAGCCAATTCAGGGGGCTCGGGACCCAGTACTTC. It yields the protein CASSQFRGLGTQYF.

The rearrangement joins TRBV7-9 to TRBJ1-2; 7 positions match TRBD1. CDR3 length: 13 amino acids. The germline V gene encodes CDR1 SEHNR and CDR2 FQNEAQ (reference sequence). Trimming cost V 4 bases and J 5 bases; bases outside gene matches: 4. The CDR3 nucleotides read TGTGCCAGCAGCTGGACAGGTGCTTATGGCTACACCTTC. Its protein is CASSWTGAYGYTF.

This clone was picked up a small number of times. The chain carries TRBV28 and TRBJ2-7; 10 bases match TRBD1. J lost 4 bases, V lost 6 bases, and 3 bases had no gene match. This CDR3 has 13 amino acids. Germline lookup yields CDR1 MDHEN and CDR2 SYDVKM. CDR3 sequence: CASRPGQGYEQYF. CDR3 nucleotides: TGTGCCAGCAGGCCGGGACAGGGGTACGAGCAGTACTTC.

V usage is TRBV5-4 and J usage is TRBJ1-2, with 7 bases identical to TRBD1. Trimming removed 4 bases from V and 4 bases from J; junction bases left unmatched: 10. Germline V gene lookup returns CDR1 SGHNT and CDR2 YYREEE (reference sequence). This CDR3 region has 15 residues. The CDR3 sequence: CASSEIRDSPYGYTF. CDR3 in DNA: TGTGCCAGCAGCGAAATCCGGGACAGCCCCTATGGCTACACCTTC.

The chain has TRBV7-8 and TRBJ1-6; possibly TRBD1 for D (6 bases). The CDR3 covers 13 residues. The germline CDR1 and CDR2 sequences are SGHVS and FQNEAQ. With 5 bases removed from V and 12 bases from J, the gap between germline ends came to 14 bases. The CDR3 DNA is TGTGCCAGCAGCCCCGGGACACAAATACCCCTCCACTTT. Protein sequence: CASSPGTQIPLHF. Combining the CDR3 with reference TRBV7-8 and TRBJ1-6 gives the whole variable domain GAGVSQSPRYKVAKRGQDVALRCDPISGHVSLFWYQQALGQGPEFLTYFQNEAQLDKSGLPSDRFFAERPEGSVSTLKIQRTQQEDSAVYLCASSPGTQIPLHFGNGTRLTVT.

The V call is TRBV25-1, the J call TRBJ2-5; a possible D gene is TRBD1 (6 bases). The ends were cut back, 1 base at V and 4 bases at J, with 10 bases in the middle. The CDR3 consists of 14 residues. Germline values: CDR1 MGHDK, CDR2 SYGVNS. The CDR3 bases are TGTGCCAGCAGTGAATTCACAGGGCCAGAGACCCAGTACTTC. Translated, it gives CASSEFTGPETQYF.

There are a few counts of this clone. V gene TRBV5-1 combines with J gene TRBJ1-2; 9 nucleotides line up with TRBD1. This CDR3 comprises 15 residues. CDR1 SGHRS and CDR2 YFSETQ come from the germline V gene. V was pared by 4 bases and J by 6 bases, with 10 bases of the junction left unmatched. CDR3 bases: TGCGCCAGCAGCCGCGACAGGGGGACCTTAGATGGCTACACCTTC. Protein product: CASSRDRGTLDGYTF.

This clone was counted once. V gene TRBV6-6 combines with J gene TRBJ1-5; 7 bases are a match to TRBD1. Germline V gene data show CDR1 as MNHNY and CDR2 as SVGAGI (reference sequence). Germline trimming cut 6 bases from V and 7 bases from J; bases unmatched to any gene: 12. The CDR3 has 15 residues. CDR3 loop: CASREGTEPAQPQHF. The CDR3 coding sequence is TGTGCCAGCAGGGAAGGGACAGAGCCTGCCCAGCCCCAGCATTTT.

CDR3 coding DNA: TGCGCCAGCAGCTCTTGGGCCCTCTCCTACGAGCAGTACTTC. Residues: CASSSWALSYEQYF. The chain is built from TRBV5-1 and TRBJ2-7, with D unclear. This CDR3 spans 14 amino acids. The germline CDR1 and CDR2 sequences are SGHRS and YFSETQ. Trimming removed 3 bases at V and 0 bases at J, with 10 bases between.